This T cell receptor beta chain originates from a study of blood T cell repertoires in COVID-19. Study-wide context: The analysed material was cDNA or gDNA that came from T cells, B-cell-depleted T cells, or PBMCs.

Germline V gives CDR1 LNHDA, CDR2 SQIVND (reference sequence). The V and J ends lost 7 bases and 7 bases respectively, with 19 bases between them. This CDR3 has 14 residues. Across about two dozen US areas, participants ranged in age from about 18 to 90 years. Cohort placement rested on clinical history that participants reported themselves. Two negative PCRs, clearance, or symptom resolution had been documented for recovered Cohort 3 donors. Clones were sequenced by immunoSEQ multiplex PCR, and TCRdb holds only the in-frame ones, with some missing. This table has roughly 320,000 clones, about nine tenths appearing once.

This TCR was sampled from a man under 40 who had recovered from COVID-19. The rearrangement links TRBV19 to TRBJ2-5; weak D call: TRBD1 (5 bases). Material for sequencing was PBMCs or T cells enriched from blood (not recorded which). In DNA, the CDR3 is TGTGCCAGTATGGCCCGGGTGGGGCTCGGGACCCAGTACTTC. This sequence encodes CASMARVGLGTQYF.